The present T cell receptor beta chain was sequenced within a study of OX40 agonist ivuxolimab in advanced cancers. General study results and limits: Relative to CD4+, CD8+ T cells held more expanded clones on average. The study observed clonal expansion of CD4+ and CD8+ blood T cells by week 6 at 0.1 to 3.0 mg/kg.

The method was immunoSEQ multiplex PCR; TCRdb's version includes in-frame clones alone and lacks a portion of them. The repertoire has some 70,000 clones, over 85% of them found once; the top ten carry approximately 1.1%. This CDR3 comprises 14 residues. CDR1 and CDR2 from the germline V gene are SGHDT and YYEEEE. The V and J ends lost 3 bases and 4 bases, in that order; junction bases with no gene match: 4. With regard to this clone: Its antigen is currently unknown.

The receptor's source is an adult with an advanced solid tumor such as melanoma, head and neck, liver or kidney cancer. The chain uses TRBV5-6 and TRBJ1-3, with 7 bases identical to TRBD1. The sample here was CD4+ or CD8+ T cells sorted from blood, taken in a trial of the OX40 agonist ivuxolimab. CDR3 sequence reads: CASSSTGMGNTIYF. The CDR3 nucleotides are TGTGCCAGCAGCTCGACAGGGATGGGAAACACCATATATTTT. Full variable domain (remainder filled in from reference TRBV5-6 and TRBJ1-3): DAGVTQSPTHLIKTRGQQVTLRCSPKSGHDTVSWYQQALGQGPQFIFQYYEEEERQRGNFPDRFSGHQFPNYSSELNVNALLLGDSALYLCASSSTGMGNTIYFGEGSWLTVV.